These 30 T cell receptor beta chains originate from one sample sequenced in a study of T cell repertoires in cytomegalovirus infection. TCRdb recomputed calls from the reads with MiXCR, one row per CDR3 protein. The sample includes about 900,000 distinct CDR3 sequences, 25% to 40% of them seen just once. For these receptors, no antigen is known. The material sequenced was cultured CD8+ T cells from PBMCs, taken from culture after CMV antigen stimulation. These receptors were taken from a human donor in good health (CMV status not recorded). Some clones in this sample may be carry-over from other donors' samples.

V is TRBV25-1 and J is TRBJ2-2; D may be TRBD1 (5 bases). Germline V CDR1 and CDR2: MGHDK, SYGVNS. V lost 2 bases and J lost 4, with 11 bases in between. The CDR3 totals 15 residues. The CDR3 loop reads CASSETGRVTGELFF. CDR3 DNA sequence: TGTGCCAGCAGTGAAACGGGCAGGGTCACCGGGGAGCTGTTTTTT.

The V gene is TRBV7-6, the J gene TRBJ2-6; D is uncertain. The V gene's germline CDR1 is SGHVS and CDR2 FNYEAQ. This CDR3 contains 15 residues. V lost 9 bases, J lost 0 bases, and 12 bases lay in between. The CDR3 loop is CASSPGPSGANVLTF. The CDR3 DNA is TGTGCCAGTAGTCCCGGCCCCTCTGGGGCCAACGTCCTGACTTTC.

As regards this clonotype: A much larger clonotype is one base distant, so this may be a read error. The chain links TRBV7-8 to TRBJ2-5; D might be TRBD1 (5 bases). The germline V gene has CDR1 SGHVS and CDR2 FQNEAQ. The V end lost 7 bases, the J end lost 0 bases, and 15 bases lay between the germline ends. The length of the CDR3 is 15 residues. The CDR3 coding sequence is TGTGCCAGCAACGCCTCTAAGGGGTACCAAGAGACCCAGTACTTC. Protein sequence: CASNASKGYQETQYF.

This clonotype was counted at least ten times. The chain recombines TRBV27 with TRBJ2-1; weak D call: TRBD1 (6 bases). V was shortened by 4 bases and J by 2 bases, with 6 bases between the two germline ends. Germline CDR1 is MNHEY and CDR2 is SMNVEV (reference sequence). This CDR3 contains 13 residues. For the CDR3, the DNA is TGTGCCAGCAGTTGGGGGCCCTACAATGAGCAGTTCTTC. Translation: CASSWGPYNEQFF.

V is TRBV4-1 and J is TRBJ2-7; D tentatively reads TRBD1 or TRBD2 (5 bases each). The CDR3 has 14 residues. The germline V gene encodes CDR1 MGHRA and CDR2 YSYEKL. The V gene lost 1 base and the J gene lost 0 bases, with 7 bases spanning the gap. The CDR3 sequence is CASSQGDGSYEQYF. CDR3 in DNA: TGCGCCAGCAGCCAAGGGGACGGCTCCTACGAGCAGTACTTC.

In the case of this clonotype: Its ends do not fully match the called genes, so a read error is possible. V gene TRBV7-4 combines with J gene TRBJ1-4; D perhaps matches TRBD1 (6 bases). The CDR3 consists of 20 residues. The germline V gene encodes CDR1 SGHVT and CDR2 SQSDAQ. CDR3 sequence: CANSFLRQGGEDLTNEKLFF. The CDR3 DNA reads TGTGCCAACAGCTTCCTAAGGCAAGGGGGGGAGGACCTCACAAATGAAAAACTGTTTTTT. Full variable domain (rest looked up from reference TRBV7-4 and TRBJ1-4): GAGVSQSPRYKVAKRGRDVALRCDSISGHVTLYWYRQTLGQGSEVLTYSQSDAQRDKSGRPSGRFSAERPERSVSTLKIQRTEQGDSAVYLCANSFLRQGGEDLTNEKLFFGSGTQLSVL.

This clonotype was picked up one time. The V and J genes are TRBV5-1 and TRBJ1-2; 7 bases map to TRBD1. The V gene's germline CDR1 is SGHRS and CDR2 YFSETQ. Trimming took 4 bases from V and 6 from J; bases not matched to a gene: 9. The CDR3 covers 14 residues. CDR3 nucleotide sequence: TGCGCCAGCAGCCCGTTAGACAGGGACGATGGCTACACCTTC. This translates into CASSPLDRDDGYTF.

This chain connects TRBV7-6 to TRBJ2-7, with 9 bases identical to TRBD1. The V and J ends lost 1 base and 2 bases, in that order; junction bases with no gene match: 3. The germline V gene encodes CDR1 SGHVS and CDR2 FNYEAQ. This CDR3 contains 15 residues. The CDR3 reads CASSLEGTGPYEQYF. The CDR3 bases are TGTGCCAGCAGCTTAGAGGGGACAGGGCCCTACGAGCAGTACTTC.

The rearrangement links TRBV4-1 to TRBJ2-5, with 9 positions matching TRBD1. The CDR3 is made up of 15 amino acids. CDR1 is MGHRA, CDR2 YSYEKL, per germline. The junction had 5 bases not matched to a gene; V was cut back by 1 base and J by 5 bases. DNA for the CDR3: TGCGCCAGCAGCCAAGCCGGGACAGGGTTGGAGACCCAGTACTTC. Translation: CASSQAGTGLETQYF.

Only a few counts were recorded for this clonotype. The V call is TRBV2, the J call TRBJ2-7; tentative D call: TRBD1 (5 bases). The CDR3 contains 16 residues. The V and J ends lost 2 bases and 3 bases respectively, with 17 bases between them. Germline V gene sequence: CDR1 SNHLY, CDR2 FYNNEI. DNA of the CDR3: TGTGCCAGCAGTGAAAAGGACATAAGGGTCGGCTACGAGCAGTACTTC. Translated: CASSEKDIRVGYEQYF.

This chain links TRBV4-2 with TRBJ2-2, with 11 bases lining up with TRBD2. Trimming took 5 bases from V and 6 from J; bases not matched to a gene: 17. This CDR3 spans 19 amino acids. In germline, CDR1 is LGHNA, CDR2 YNFKEQ. CDR3 DNA: TGTGCCAGCAGCGGAAGTCCCCCCCTAGCGGGGGGCCTGTCCGGGGAGCTGTTTTTT. This gives the protein CASSGSPPLAGGLSGELFF.

This clonotype was seen more than once but under ten times. The V call is TRBV19, the J call TRBJ2-5; D is ambiguous. The CDR3 loop spans 12 amino acids. Trimming took off 4 bases at V and 4 bases at J, with 7 bases between the two ends. From germline, CDR1 is LNHDA and CDR2 SQIVND (reference sequence). CDR3: CASSTTGETQYF. For the CDR3, the DNA is TGTGCCAGTAGTACGACGGGAGAGACCCAGTACTTC.

This clonotype showed up just a few times. The J gene is TRBJ1-2, the V gene TRBV7-6; 8 bases line up with TRBD1. Trimming took 5 bases from V and 1 from J; bases not matched to a gene: 6. This CDR3 is built from 15 residues. The germline CDR1 and CDR2 sequences are SGHVS and FNYEAQ. CDR3 sequence reads: CASSPRGRDNYGYTF. The CDR3 nucleotides read TGTGCCAGCAGCCCCAGGGGGCGAGATAACTATGGCTACACCTTC. Full variable domain (outside the CDR3, taken from reference TRBV7-6 and TRBJ1-2): GAGVSQSPRYKVTKRGQDVALRCDPISGHVSLYWYRQALGQGPEFLTYFNYEAQQDKSGLPNDRFSAERPEGSISTLTIQRTEQRDSAMYRCASSPRGRDNYGYTFGSGTRLTVV.

This clonotype was observed a handful of times. The V and J genes are TRBV7-6 and TRBJ2-3; 8 bases align to TRBD1. The germline gives CDR1 SGHVS, CDR2 FNYEAQ. Trimming removed 4 bases from V and 1 base from J; junction bases left unmatched: 4. This CDR3 has 15 residues. In DNA form, the CDR3 reads TGTGCCAGCAGCTCCAGGGACAGGCGCACAGATACGCAGTATTTT. It encodes CASSSRDRRTDTQYF.

There are a few counts of this clonotype. The chain uses TRBV4-3 and TRBJ2-3, with 9 positions matching TRBD2. J lost 4 bases, V lost 4 bases, and 9 bases had no gene match. The germline gives CDR1 LGHNA, CDR2 YSLEER. The CDR3 covers 16 residues. Here the CDR3 reads CASSPIAGEYADTQYF. CDR3 nucleotides: TGCGCCAGCAGCCCCATAGCGGGGGAATACGCAGATACGCAGTATTTT.

V and J are TRBV19 and TRBJ1-1; D gene uncertain. Germline V gene data show CDR1 as LNHDA and CDR2 as SQIVND (reference sequence). The CDR3 spans 12 residues. Trimming pared 9 bases from V and 6 bases from J, leaving 14 bases between. CDR3 nucleotides: TGTGCCAGCGTTTTGGGCGGTTCTGAAGCTTTCTTT. It encodes CASVLGGSEAFF.

The V call is TRBV7-9, the J call TRBJ2-3; 13 bases agree with TRBD2. The V and J ends lost 5 bases and 0 bases, in that order; junction bases with no gene match: 11. Germline lookup yields CDR1 SEHNR and CDR2 FQNEAQ (reference sequence). This CDR3 contains 19 residues. The CDR3 nucleotides are TGTGCCAGCAGCAAACCAGGACTAGCGGGGGCTCGGAGCACAGATACGCAGTATTTT. Protein: CASSKPGLAGARSTDTQYF.

The table lists this clonotype with a few counts. The chain joins TRBV6-2 or TRBV6-3 to TRBJ1-5, with D tentatively TRBD1 (6 bases). Trimming shortened V by 2 bases and J by 3 bases, and 11 bases separated the two germline ends. The CDR3 spans 15 residues. The germline gives CDR1 MNHEY, CDR2 SVGEGT. The CDR3, as DNA: TGTGCCAGCAGTTACGCCGGGGGCCTCAATCAGCCCCAGCATTTT. Translated: CASSYAGGLNQPQHF.

The table lists this clonotype with a few counts. This chain connects TRBV20-1 to TRBJ1-3, with D uncertain. The germline CDR1 and CDR2 sequences are DFQATT and SNEGSKA (reference sequence). The V end lost 3 bases, the J end lost 8 bases, and 11 bases lay between the germline ends. CDR3 length: 12 amino acids. The chain's CDR3 is CSASGQPDTIYF. CDR3 bases: TGCAGTGCTAGTGGGCAACCGGACACCATATATTTT.

The rearrangement uses TRBV6-5 and TRBJ2-7; 7 bases line up with TRBD2. Germline lookup yields CDR1 MNHEY and CDR2 SVGAGI. This CDR3 is 16 amino acids long. With V trimmed by 2 bases and J by 2 bases, 9 bases remained unmatched. CDR3 residues: CASSYQQRGRTYEQYV. DNA of the CDR3: TGTGCCAGCAGTTACCAACAGCGGGGTCGGACCTACGAGCAGTACGTC.

This chain links TRBV7-9 with TRBJ1-4, with D possibly TRBD1 on 5 matching bases. There are 16 residues in the CDR3. Germline V gives CDR1 SEHNR, CDR2 FQNEAQ (reference sequence). The V end was cut by 4 bases, the J end by 0 bases, with 12 bases between. CDR3 amino acids: CASSSNRQPTNEKLFF. The CDR3, as DNA: TGTGCCAGCAGCTCTAATCGACAGCCAACTAATGAAAAACTGTTTTTT.

This sequence joins TRBV6-5 and TRBJ2-5, with 10 positions matching TRBD2. Germline-derived CDR1 and CDR2 are MNHEY and SVGAGI. V trimming: 0 bases; J trimming: 1 base; junction bases outside the gene matches: 5. The CDR3 contains 17 residues. The CDR3 region has the DNA TGTGCCAGCAGTTACTCCCTAGCGGGGGCCCTCCAAGAGACCCAGTACTTC. This translates into CASSYSLAGALQETQYF.

In its sample, this clonotype was seen many times. The chain is built from TRBV7-6 and TRBJ2-7; TRBD1 might be the D (5 bases). This CDR3 comprises 12 residues. V lost 5 bases to trimming and J lost 2 bases, with 7 bases between them. Germline V gene sequence: CDR1 SGHVS, CDR2 FNYEAQ. CDR3 protein: CASSQGPYEQYV. The CDR3 bases are TGTGCCAGCAGCCAGGGCCCCTACGAGCAGTACGTC.

This clonotype was counted between two and nine times. J is TRBJ1-1 and V is TRBV27, with unresolved D. The CDR3 is made up of 11 amino acids. CDR1 is MNHEY and CDR2 is SMNVEV in the germline V gene (reference sequence). The ends were cut back, 7 bases at V and 7 bases at J, with 10 bases in the middle. The CDR3, as DNA: TGTGCCAGCATTCTTGCGGGTGAAGCTTTCTTT. It yields the protein CASILAGEAFF.

The rearrangement joins TRBV7-4 to TRBJ1-2, with 9 bases fitting TRBD1. Germline lookup yields CDR1 SGHVT and CDR2 SQSDAQ. V was pared by 5 bases and J by 6 bases, with 10 bases of the junction left unmatched. The CDR3 spans 15 residues. CDR3 residues: CASSPAGTGSHGYTF. DNA for the CDR3: TGTGCCAGCAGCCCCGCCGGGACAGGGTCCCATGGCTACACCTTC. Combining the CDR3 with reference TRBV7-4 and TRBJ1-2 gives the whole variable domain GAGVSQSPRYKVAKRGRDVALRCDSISGHVTLYWYRQTLGQGSEVLTYSQSDAQRDKSGRPSGRFSAERPERSVSTLKIQRTEQGDSAVYLCASSPAGTGSHGYTFGSGTRLTVV.

CDR3 loop: CASSAYGYTF. CDR3 in DNA: TGTGCCAGTAGTGCGTATGGCTACACCTTC. J is TRBJ1-2 and V is TRBV19; no firm D call. The germline V gene has CDR1 LNHDA and CDR2 SQIVND (reference sequence). This CDR3 comprises 10 residues. V lost 5 bases and J lost 5, with 3 bases in between. The complete variable domain, with remaining parts taken from reference TRBV19 and TRBJ1-2, reads DGGITQSPKYLFRKEGQNVTLSCEQNLNHDAMYWYRQDPGQGLRLIYYSQIVNDFQKGDIAEGYSVSREKKESFPLTVTSAQKNPTAFYLCASSAYGYTFGSGTRLTVV.

This clonotype is judged medium-sized (0.01 to 0.1%). This rearrangement joins TRBV28 to TRBJ2-1; maybe TRBD2 (7 bases). Per the germline V gene, CDR1 is MDHEN and CDR2 is SYDVKM. This CDR3 has 16 amino acids. With 6 bases removed from V and 1 base from J, the gap between germline ends came to 16 bases. The DNA of the CDR3 is TGTGCCAGCAGCTCAGGGGTCGGGGGGTCCTACAATGAGCAGTTCTTC. Translating gives CASSSGVGGSYNEQFF.

This clonotype came up a few times. The chain carries TRBV6-6 and TRBJ2-7; D may match TRBD1 or TRBD2 (5 bases each). This CDR3 is built from 13 residues. Germline CDR1 reads MNHNY; CDR2 reads SVGAGI (reference sequence). V lost 1 base to trimming and J lost 5 bases, with 9 bases between them. The CDR3 reads CASSYLGDHEQYV. The CDR3 nucleotides read TGTGCCAGCAGTTACTTAGGGGACCACGAGCAGTACGTC.

This clonotype showed up just a few times. This rearrangement joins TRBV7-4 to TRBJ1-2, with D possibly TRBD1 on 5 matching bases. Trimming shortened V by 5 bases and J by 0 bases, and 13 bases separated the two germline ends. Germline V gene data show CDR1 as SGHVT and CDR2 as SQSDAQ. This CDR3 contains 15 residues. CDR3 in amino acids: CASSGTRGTNYGYTF. The DNA of the CDR3 is TGTGCCAGCAGCGGTACGAGGGGTACTAACTATGGCTACACCTTC. Complete variable domain (other parts from reference TRBV7-4 and TRBJ1-2): GAGVSQSPRYKVAKRGRDVALRCDSISGHVTLYWYRQTLGQGSEVLTYSQSDAQRDKSGRPSGRFSAERPERSVSTLKIQRTEQGDSAVYLCASSGTRGTNYGYTFGSGTRLTVV.

The J gene is TRBJ2-7, the V gene TRBV5-5; 10 nucleotides align to TRBD1. The germline gives CDR1 SGHKS, CDR2 YYEKEE (reference sequence). The CDR3 runs to 20 residues. Trimming cost V 0 bases and J 3 bases; bases outside gene matches: 18. The CDR3 DNA sequence: TGTGCCAGCAGCTTGGCCCGGGACAGGGGACGCGATTATTTTAGCTACGAGCAGTACTTC. It translates to CASSLARDRGRDYFSYEQYF.